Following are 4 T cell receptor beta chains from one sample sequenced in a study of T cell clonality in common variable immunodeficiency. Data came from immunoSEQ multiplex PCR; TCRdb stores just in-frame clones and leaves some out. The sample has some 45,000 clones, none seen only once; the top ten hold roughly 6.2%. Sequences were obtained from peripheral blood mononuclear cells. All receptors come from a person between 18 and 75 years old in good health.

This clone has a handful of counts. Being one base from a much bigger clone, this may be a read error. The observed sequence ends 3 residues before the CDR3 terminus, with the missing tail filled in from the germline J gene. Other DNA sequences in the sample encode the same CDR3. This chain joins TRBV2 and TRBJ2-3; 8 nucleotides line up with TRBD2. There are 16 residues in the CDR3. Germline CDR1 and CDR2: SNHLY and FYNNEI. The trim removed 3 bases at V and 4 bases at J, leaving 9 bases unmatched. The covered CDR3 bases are TGTGCCAGCAGTGAGCGGCGGGGGGCCCCCTCAGATACG. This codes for CASSERRGAPSDT. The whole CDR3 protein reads CASSERRGAPSDTQYF.

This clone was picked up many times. The DNA read from the CDR3 is TGTGCCTGGAGTGTACAGATGTGGGGAGGGGGCAATCAGCCC. Amino acids: CAWSVQMWGGGNQP. The CDR3 as a whole reads CAWSVQMWGGGNQPQHF. The rearrangement links TRBV30 to TRBJ1-5; D perhaps matches TRBD1 (5 bases). The read comes to an end 3 residues before the CDR3 does, leaving the germline J gene to fill in the end. Germline V CDR1 and CDR2: GTSNPN, SVGIG (reference sequence). The CDR3 has 17 residues. The ends were cut back, 0 bases at V and 2 bases at J, with 17 bases in the middle.

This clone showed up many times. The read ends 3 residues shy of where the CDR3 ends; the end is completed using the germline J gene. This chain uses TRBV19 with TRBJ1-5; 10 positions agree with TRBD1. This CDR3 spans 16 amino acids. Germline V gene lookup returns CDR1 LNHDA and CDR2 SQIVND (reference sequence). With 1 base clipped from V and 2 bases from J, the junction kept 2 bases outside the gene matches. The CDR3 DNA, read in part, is TGTGCCAGTAGTATAGGGACAGGGGGTGGCAATCAGCCC. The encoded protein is CASSIGTGGGNQP. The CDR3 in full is CASSIGTGGGNQPQHF.

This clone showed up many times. The sequenced part of the CDR3 DNA is TGTGCCAGCAGCCCCCCTTATGGAAACACC. Amino acid sequence: CASSPPYGNT. The whole CDR3 sequence reads CASSPPYGNTIYF. This chain joins TRBV5-6 and TRBJ1-3; D gene uncertain. The read halts 3 residues ahead of the CDR3 end, with the missing end drawn from the germline J gene. Germline V gene data show CDR1 as SGHDT and CDR2 as YYEEEE. V was trimmed by 4 bases and J by 3 bases, leaving 8 bases between them. This CDR3 is built from 13 residues.